This T cell receptor (beta chain) was sequenced for a study of beta chain features in type 1 diabetes. General study points: PCR could preferentially amplify shorter templates, alike in patients and controls. When Type 1 diabetes patients were examined, their TCRB CDR3s proved moderately but significantly shorter in all four CD4+ subsets. Naive, central memory and Treg TCRB repertoires appeared more alike in patients than in healthy donors.

This clone came up a few times. Its antigen is unidentified. V lost 6 bases to trimming and J lost 2 bases, with 19 bases between them. This CDR3 contains 16 residues. Germline V CDR1 and CDR2: SGHTA, FQGNSA. cDNA synthesis used the whole RNA isolate, giving expressed TCRB sequences. This table comes from immunoSEQ multiplex PCR, and its TCRdb copy is limited to in-frame clones, with some not included. This table has roughly 240,000 clones, approximately 24% appearing once. This receptor was obtained from a woman aged 25 to 39 with type 1 diabetes. The chain recombines TRBV7-2 with TRBJ1-2; TRBD1 might be the D (6 bases). The sequenced sample consisted of naive CD4+ T cells from blood. The CDR3 reads CASRRGPQGLNYGYTF. CDR3 DNA sequence: TGTGCCAGCAGGCGAGGGCCACAGGGTCTCAACTATGGCTACACCTTC.